This entry lists 30 T cell receptor beta chains sequenced from one sample in a study of T cells after somatic rescue of genetic block. Clones were sequenced by immunoSEQ multiplex PCR, and TCRdb holds only the in-frame ones, with some missing. The sample lists roughly 67,000 clones; just under 95% were seen once. The material sequenced was peripheral blood mononuclear cells (PBMCs). Every receptor here comes from a middle-aged man.

This chain connects TRBV6-5 to TRBJ2-2; D gene uncertain. The germline gives CDR1 MNHEY, CDR2 SVGAGI. The ends were cut back, 7 bases at V and 8 bases at J, with 11 bases in the middle. The CDR3 sequence is 12 residues long. The DNA for the CDR3 is TGTGCCAGCACAACCCAGAAGGGGGAGCTGTTTTTT. Translation gives CASTTQKGELFF.

The chain has TRBV5-1 and TRBJ2-3; 8 nucleotides line up with TRBD2. The CDR3 runs to 15 residues. V lost 1 base and J lost 3; bases outside the gene matches: 4. Germline CDR1 SGHRS, CDR2 YFSETQ. The CDR3 spells CASSLSAGATDTQYF. DNA of the CDR3: TGCGCCAGCAGCTTGTCAGCGGGAGCTACAGATACGCAGTATTTT.

This chain links TRBV4-1 with TRBJ2-3; D gene ambiguous. There are 14 residues in the CDR3. In germline, CDR1 is MGHRA, CDR2 YSYEKL. Trimming took 1 base from V and 0 from J, leaving 5 bases between them. CDR3 DNA sequence: TGCGCCAGCAGCCAAGGGATTAGCACAGATACGCAGTATTTT. Its translation: CASSQGISTDTQYF.

This chain joins TRBV18 and TRBJ1-5; the D is unclear. The V end was cut by 3 bases, the J end by 2 bases, with 14 bases between. Germline V gene sequence: CDR1 KGHSH, CDR2 LQKENI. There are 16 residues in the CDR3. CDR3 residues: CASSPSNTGGNQPQHF. CDR3 bases: TGTGCCAGCTCACCGTCCAATACTGGGGGCAATCAGCCCCAGCATTTT.

The chain uses TRBV6-5 and TRBJ1-1; TRBD1 agrees at 7 bases. V shed 2 bases and J 2 bases; nucleotides not matched to a gene: 2. In germline, CDR1 is MNHEY, CDR2 SVGAGI. The CDR3 consists of 14 residues. The CDR3 DNA sequence: TGTGCCAGCAGTTACGGGACAGCTAACACTGAAGCTTTCTTT. Protein product: CASSYGTANTEAFF.

The chain couples TRBV2 to TRBJ1-3; possible D gene TRBD1, 5 bases. V shed 6 bases and J shed 6 bases, with 18 bases lying between them. Germline V gene sequence: CDR1 SNHLY, CDR2 FYNNEI. The CDR3 spans 15 residues. The CDR3 protein is CASSLSRGEENTIYF. CDR3 in DNA: TGTGCCAGCAGCCTGTCTCGGGGGGAGGAAAACACCATATATTTT.

This clone was counted a single time. The chain employs TRBV30 and TRBJ1-1; possibly TRBD1 for D (5 bases). V lost 3 bases to trimming and J lost 3 bases, with 17 bases between them. This CDR3 is built from 15 residues. CDR1 and CDR2 from the germline V gene are GTSNPN and SVGIG (reference sequence). CDR3 sequence: CAWSPLGGRDTEAFF. CDR3 sequence (DNA): TGTGCCTGGAGCCCCTTGGGGGGGAGAGACACTGAAGCTTTCTTT.

This chain links TRBV28 with TRBJ2-3, with D unresolved. The CDR3 loop spans 15 amino acids. Trimming stripped 2 bases from V and 6 bases from J, with 15 bases between. The germline V gene has CDR1 MDHEN and CDR2 SYDVKM. CDR3 nucleotide sequence: TGTGCCAGCAGTTTAGCCCCCCGTAGGGCGGATACGCAGTATTTT. Amino acids: CASSLAPRRADTQYF.

The J gene is TRBJ1-4, the V gene TRBV28; unclear D gene. Germline CDR1 reads MDHEN; CDR2 reads SYDVKM. This CDR3 region has 13 residues. V lost 2 bases, J lost 7 bases, and 8 bases lay in between. The CDR3 loop reads CASSLQEGEKLFF. For the CDR3, the DNA is TGTGCCAGCAGTTTACAGGAGGGTGAAAAACTGTTTTTT.

The table lists this clone with a few counts. The chain joins TRBV27 to TRBJ2-3, with 13 bases matching TRBD2. Germline V gives CDR1 MNHEY, CDR2 SMNVEV (reference sequence). The CDR3 is 15 amino acids. Germline trimming cut 5 bases from V and 5 bases from J; bases unmatched to any gene: 4. The chain's CDR3 is CASSQLAGGLDTQYF. The CDR3 DNA reads as TGTGCCAGCAGTCAACTAGCGGGAGGGCTAGATACGCAGTATTTT.

The V gene is TRBV2, the J gene TRBJ2-7; 7 nucleotides match TRBD2. The germline CDR1 and CDR2 sequences are SNHLY and FYNNEI. Germline trimming cut 5 bases from V and 1 base from J; bases unmatched to any gene: 8. This CDR3 is built from 15 residues. The CDR3 region has the DNA TGTGCCAGCAGTCCCCCGGGGGGATCTTCCTACGAGCAGTACTTC. Translated: CASSPPGGSSYEQYF.

V is TRBV13 and J is TRBJ1-5; weak D call: TRBD1 (5 bases). CDR3 length equals 14 residues. V lost 5 bases, J lost 2 bases, and 10 bases lay in between. Germline values: CDR1 PRHDT, CDR2 FYEKMQ (reference sequence). The CDR3 nucleotides read TGTGCCAGCAGCATGGGACGGGGCAATCAGCCCCAGCATTTT. This translates into CASSMGRGNQPQHF.

The chain uses TRBV30 and TRBJ1-1, with TRBD1 matching 7 bases. This CDR3 is built from 14 residues. CDR1 GTSNPN and CDR2 SVGIG come from the germline V gene (reference sequence). The J segment lost 5 bases and the V segment lost 6 bases, leaving 12 bases of the junction unmatched. This CDR3 is CACTPRGYRTEAFF. In nucleotides, the CDR3 is TGTGCCTGTACACCCAGGGGGTATAGGACTGAAGCTTTCTTT.

V is TRBV7-9 and J is TRBJ2-2; D is unclear. CDR3 size: 13 residues. Germline V lookup: CDR1 SEHNR, CDR2 FQNEAQ (reference sequence). V was trimmed by 0 bases and J by 5 bases, leaving 4 bases between them. This chain's CDR3 is CASSLARTGELFF. The DNA of the CDR3 is TGTGCCAGCAGCTTAGCCAGGACCGGGGAGCTGTTTTTT.

The CDR3 sequence: CASSLSTAYEQYF. DNA for the CDR3: TGTGCCAGCAGTTTATCAACGGCCTACGAGCAGTACTTC. The rearrangement uses TRBV27 and TRBJ2-7; D is uncertain. CDR3 length equals 13 residues. CDR1 and CDR2 (germline): MNHEY, SMNVEV (reference sequence). Trimming removed 0 bases at V and 2 bases at J, with 5 bases between.

V gene TRBV18 combines with J gene TRBJ2-1; D is possibly TRBD1 or TRBD2 (5 bases each). The V end was cut by 0 bases, the J end by 4 bases, with 10 bases between. The CDR3 runs to 15 residues. CDR1 and CDR2 (germline): KGHSH, LQKENI. The CDR3 coding sequence is TGTGCCAGCTCACCACCGGGACCCCTATACAATGAGCAGTTCTTC. It codes for CASSPPGPLYNEQFF.

The chain employs TRBV5-1 and TRBJ1-5; maybe TRBD1 (6 bases). The CDR3 spans 15 residues. The germline CDR1 and CDR2 sequences are SGHRS and YFSETQ. Trimming stripped 0 bases from V and 3 bases from J, with 10 bases between. CDR3 amino acids: CASSLDGQYNQPQHF. In nucleotides, the CDR3 is TGCGCCAGCAGCTTGGACGGACAGTACAATCAGCCCCAGCATTTT.

The chain couples TRBV11-2 to TRBJ2-5; tentatively, D is TRBD2 (6 bases). This CDR3 has 13 residues. V lost 8 bases and J lost 2, with 12 bases in between. Germline V CDR1 and CDR2: SGHAT, FQNNGV. CDR3 region: CASGGTPQETQYF. CDR3 nucleotides: TGTGCCAGCGGCGGGACCCCGCAAGAGACCCAGTACTTC.

This clone was picked up one time. The chain employs TRBV29-1 and TRBJ1-2; TRBD1 agrees at 7 bases. This CDR3 is built from 12 residues. Trimming at V came to 6 bases and at J to 3 bases, leaving 4 bases not matched to a gene. Germline CDR1 and CDR2: SQVTM and ANQGSEA. The CDR3 region is CSVATGYYGYTF. The CDR3, as DNA: TGCAGCGTCGCGACAGGGTACTATGGCTACACCTTC.

This chain joins TRBV11-2 and TRBJ2-3; 16 nucleotides agree with TRBD2. The junction had 6 bases not matched to a gene; V was cut back by 2 bases and J by 4 bases. This CDR3 has 18 amino acids. Germline loops: CDR1 SGHAT, CDR2 FQNNGV. DNA for the CDR3: TGTGCCAGCAGCTTAACGGGACTAGCGGGGGGGCCTTCAGATACGCAGTATTTT. Residues: CASSLTGLAGGPSDTQYF.

The V and J genes are TRBV19 and TRBJ2-1, with 7 bases matching TRBD1. The CDR3 length is 12 residues. With V trimmed by 7 bases and J by 10 bases, 7 bases remained unmatched. Germline V gene sequence: CDR1 LNHDA, CDR2 SQIVND (reference sequence). The CDR3 protein is CASNDREGEQFF. CDR3 DNA sequence: TGTGCCAGTAATGACAGGGAAGGGGAGCAGTTCTTC.

This rearrangement joins TRBV19 to TRBJ1-3, with no clear D. CDR1 is LNHDA and CDR2 is SQIVND in the germline V gene (reference sequence). The CDR3 has 16 residues. Trimming removed 3 bases at V and 1 base at J, with 13 bases between. The CDR3 sequence is CASSIWLGESGNTIYF. The DNA of the CDR3 is TGTGCCAGTAGTATTTGGCTCGGGGAATCTGGAAACACCATATATTTT.

The chain joins TRBV10-2 to TRBJ2-1; 7 bases are a match to TRBD1. The V gene's germline CDR1 is WSHSY and CDR2 SAAADI. CDR3 length equals 14 residues. V dropped 2 bases and J dropped 7; count of bases not matched to a gene: 5. The CDR3 protein is CASSEPRDRNEQFF. Here the CDR3 DNA reads TGCGCCAGCAGTGAGCCCCGGGACAGAAATGAGCAGTTCTTC.

The genes are TRBV4-2 and TRBJ2-7; D tentatively fits TRBD1 or TRBD2 (5 bases each). This CDR3 region has 19 residues. CDR1 is LGHNA, CDR2 YNFKEQ, per germline. Deletions cut 1 base from V and 0 bases from J, with 22 bases between. The CDR3 sequence: CASSQAFPSRGPSSYEQYF. The CDR3 bases are TGTGCCAGCAGCCAAGCTTTCCCTTCCCGGGGACCGAGCTCCTACGAGCAGTACTTC.

The V call is TRBV27, the J call TRBJ2-6; D assignment may be TRBD1 or TRBD2 (5 bases each). V lost 5 bases and J 0 bases, leaving 14 bases between the germline ends. Germline V gene data show CDR1 as MNHEY and CDR2 as SMNVEV (reference sequence). The CDR3 length is 17 residues. The CDR3 region has the DNA TGTGCCAGCAGTCGTACCGGGACGGTCTCTGGGGCCAACGTCCTGACTTTC. Translating gives CASSRTGTVSGANVLTF.

J is TRBJ1-1 and V is TRBV5-5; 7 bases map to TRBD1. Germline trimming cut 4 bases from V and 5 bases from J; bases unmatched to any gene: 5. CDR1 SGHKS and CDR2 YYEKEE come from the germline V gene (reference sequence). This CDR3 contains 13 residues. CDR3 coding DNA: TGTGCCAGCAGCCCTTACAGGGGAACTGAAGCTTTCTTT. Translated: CASSPYRGTEAFF.

The chain uses TRBV7-8 and TRBJ2-2; 7 bases agree with TRBD2. This CDR3 is 17 amino acids long. Trimming cost V 5 bases and J 4 bases; bases outside gene matches: 13. In germline, CDR1 is SGHVS, CDR2 FQNEAQ. The CDR3 region is CASSEFVGRGGTGELFF. The CDR3 DNA sequence: TGTGCCAGCAGCGAGTTTGTGGGGCGCGGGGGCACCGGGGAGCTGTTTTTT.

The chain has TRBV6-1 and TRBJ2-2, with D hard to call. CDR3 length equals 15 residues. The V gene lost 5 bases and the J gene lost 5 bases, with 15 bases spanning the gap. From germline, CDR1 is MNHNS and CDR2 SASEGT. CDR3 in DNA: TGTGCCAGCAGTAGGGATCCCGATCTAACCGGGGAGCTGTTTTTT. Translated: CASSRDPDLTGELFF.

J is TRBJ2-1 and V is TRBV11-3, with 9 nucleotides matching TRBD2. Trimming took 4 bases from V and 4 from J; bases not matched to a gene: 8. Germline V CDR1 and CDR2: SGHNT, YENEEA. CDR3 length equals 16 residues. The CDR3 is CASSSAGGGAYNEQFF. In DNA form, the CDR3 reads TGTGCCAGCAGCTCAGCCGGCGGGGGGGCTTACAATGAGCAGTTCTTC.

V is TRBV27 and J is TRBJ2-7; 8 positions agree with TRBD1. The CDR3 has 17 amino acids. Trimming at V came to 4 bases and at J to 2 bases, leaving 13 bases not matched to a gene. The germline V gene encodes CDR1 MNHEY and CDR2 SMNVEV (reference sequence). CDR3 bases: TGTGCCAGCAGTTCAATTCCTCCAGGGGGCCGCACCTACGAGCAGTACTTC. This sequence encodes CASSSIPPGGRTYEQYF.